One TCR beta chain is described in this entry. Its antigen is unknown. No clone much larger than this one lies a single base away; base qualities are absent. The library relied on PCR. The instrument was an Illumina HiSeq 2500. To reduce PCR and sequencing biases, unique molecular identifiers were built into the TCR beta cDNA libraries. Per 1 to 10 million input T cells, 500,000 or so cDNA molecules were obtained, such that each molecule approximated one T cell. The patient libraries were prepared and sequenced using the same protocol as the earlier healthy control dataset. Within a given batch, samples were prepared together, multiplexed and sequenced on the same HiSeq lane. Concerning the study's data processing: MIGEC was used to process the raw barcoded reads, and molecular identifier groups with only a single read were discarded before consensus assembly and CDR3 extraction. Clonotype tables were post-analysed with VDJtools, normalizing diversity by down-sampling all datasets to the smallest sample size. To correct batch-related cross-sample contamination, repertoire overlap clustering matched CDR3 amino acid sequences but not nucleotide sequences. TCRdb trimmed the raw reads at Q25, called clones with MiXCR and kept productive beta chains. Entries are consolidated by CDR3 protein sequence, retaining the most common genes and DNA. The authors' filters were not applied to this entry. The sample has roughly 800,000 distinct CDR3 sequences on record, 46% of them singletons. Roughly 4.4% of the sample is held by the ten biggest clonotypes.

The data are from a study of post-analysis software for immune sequencing data (dated by TCRdb to the mid-2010s). Regarding the complete study: The recorded disease courses included relapsing-remitting, secondary progressive and progressive-relapsing multiple sclerosis, and some patients had no subtype annotation. The patient repertoires were compared against about 10 previously published healthy control repertoires obtained from donors aged 6 to 25 years. A subset of samples was prepared in parallel using single-end sample barcoding, then pooled and co-amplified after Illumina adapter ligation.

The paper's findings and limits, for the study overall: Direct clustering with F measure revealed strong co-clustering of samples prepared in the same batch, which led to a batch-effect correction. The multiple sclerosis patient group was slightly younger than the control group. Significantly higher frequencies in patients than in controls were found for five or six TRBV segments, including TRBV5-6, TRBV5-1 and TRBV20-1. Normalized Chao1 diversity was significantly lower in multiple sclerosis patients than controls, suggesting substantial peripheral T-cell clonal expansion.

The germline V gene supplies CDR1 SQVTM and CDR2 ANQGSEA. The CDR3, cysteine through phenylalanine, is 15 amino acids long. The CDR3 DNA has 45 bases and is translated from base 1. Trimming at the junction amounts to 3 bases on V and 4 bases on J, and the germline ends lie 15 bases apart. TCR beta repertoires were profiled from peripheral blood of 10 to 15 young patients with multiple sclerosis to demonstrate the VDJtools post-analysis software. The patients with multiple sclerosis were children and adolescents between about 6 and 15 years of age. The chain uses TRBV29-1 and TRBJ2-2; the D segment could be TRBD1, given 5 matching bases. Sequences were obtained from blood. The receptor's source is a girl aged 5-17 years with multiple sclerosis. The DNA is TGCAGCGTTGAGGGTCCAGGACAATCCACCGGGGAGCTGTTTTTT. Its protein is CSVEGPGQSTGELFF.